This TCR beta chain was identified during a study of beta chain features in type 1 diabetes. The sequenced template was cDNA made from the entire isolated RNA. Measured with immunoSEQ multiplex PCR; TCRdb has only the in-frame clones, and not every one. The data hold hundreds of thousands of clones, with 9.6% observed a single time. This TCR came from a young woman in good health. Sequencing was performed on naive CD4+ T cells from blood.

The CDR3 spells CASSSRGLAGAPDTQYF. The CDR3, as DNA: TGCGCCAGCAGCTCCCGGGGACTAGCGGGGGCTCCTGATACGCAGTATTTT. The chain uses TRBV5-1 and TRBJ2-3; 14 bases match TRBD2. V lost 3 bases to trimming and J lost 6 bases; unmatched junction nucleotides: 9. There are 17 residues in the CDR3. In germline, CDR1 is SGHRS, CDR2 YFSETQ. The full variable domain, in which reference TRBV5-1 and TRBJ2-3 provide the parts outside the CDR3, is KAGVTQTPRYLIKTRGQQVTLSCSPISGHRSVSWYQQTPGQGLQFLFEYFSETQRNKGNFPGRFSGRQFSNSRSEMNVSTLELGDSALYLCASSSRGLAGAPDTQYFGPGTRLTVL.